This is a list of T cell receptor beta chains from one sample in a study of blood T cell repertoires in COVID-19. The data were produced by immunoSEQ multiplex PCR, yet TCRdb's version contains in-frame clones alone and is incomplete. The sample contains 200,000 to 300,000 clones, about 80% of which appear only once. Sequencing was carried out using peripheral blood. All receptors derive from a human donor in a cohort sampled during active COVID-19. CDR3s include the opening cysteine and the closing phenylalanine or tryptophan. Fields, in order: clone size, J gene, V gene, D gene, CDR3 protein, CDR3 DNA. The D gene is left open where the match is weak. The size of a clone is reported for some rows only, either as once, few or many, or as a class for expanded clones.

clone size: .
J gene: TRBJ2-7
V gene: TRBV4-1
D gene: TRBD1
CDR3 protein: CASSPGQGSYEQYF
CDR3 DNA: TGCGCCAGCAGCCCCGGACAGGGCTCCTACGAGCAGTACTTC

clone size: few
J gene: TRBJ2-2
V gene: TRBV6-5
D gene: .
CDR3 protein: CASSRGGAYTGELFF
CDR3 DNA: TGTGCCAGCAGTAGGGGGGGAGCTTACACCGGGGAGCTGTTTTTT

clone size: .
J gene: TRBJ1-6
V gene: TRBV18
D gene: .
CDR3 protein: CASSRRGDDSPLHF
CDR3 DNA: TGTGCCAGCTCACGACGAGGAGATGACTCACCCCTCCACTTT

clone size: .
J gene: TRBJ1-2
V gene: TRBV9
D gene: .
CDR3 protein: CASSVAEDNNYGYTF
CDR3 DNA: TGTGCCAGCAGCGTAGCTGAAGACAACAACTATGGCTACACCTTC

clone size: .
J gene: TRBJ1-5
V gene: TRBV2
D gene: .
CDR3 protein: CASGGQHNQPQHF
CDR3 DNA: TGTGCCAGCGGCGGGCAGCACAATCAGCCCCAGCATTTT

clone size: .
J gene: TRBJ1-6
V gene: TRBV28
D gene: TRBD1
CDR3 protein: CASSSPGGEGSPLHF
CDR3 DNA: TGTGCCAGCAGCTCTCCAGGGGGCGAGGGTTCACCCCTCCACTTT

clone size: .
J gene: TRBJ2-1
V gene: TRBV12-2
D gene: .
CDR3 protein: CASPQGLAGENEQFF
CDR3 DNA: TGTGCAAGTCCCCAGGGACTAGCGGGAGAGAATGAGCAGTTCTTC

clone size: once
J gene: TRBJ1-4
V gene: TRBV5-3
D gene: .
CDR3 protein: CARSLITGTENATNEKLFF
CDR3 DNA: TGTGCCAGAAGCTTGATAACAGGGACGGAAAATGCAACTAATGAAAAACTGTTTTTT

clone size: .
J gene: TRBJ1-1
V gene: TRBV19
D gene: .
CDR3 protein: CASSISSRDTEAFF
CDR3 DNA: TGTGCCAGTAGTATTTCCTCCCGAGACACTGAAGCTTTCTTT

clone size: .
J gene: TRBJ1-4
V gene: TRBV7-2
D gene: TRBD1
CDR3 protein: CASSPDRGHEKLFF
CDR3 DNA: TGTGCCAGCAGCCCCGACAGGGGACATGAAAAACTGTTTTTT

clone size: .
J gene: TRBJ2-1
V gene: TRBV6-5
D gene: .
CDR3 protein: CASSKTGVNEQFF
CDR3 DNA: TGTGCCAGCAGCAAGACGGGAGTCAATGAGCAGTTCTTC

clone size: .
J gene: TRBJ2-5
V gene: TRBV7-8
D gene: TRBD2
CDR3 protein: CASSLRDPAGSWAETQYF
CDR3 DNA: TGTGCCAGCAGCTTAAGAGATCCAGCGGGATCCTGGGCGGAGACCCAGTACTTC

clone size: .
J gene: TRBJ2-1
V gene: TRBV29-1
D gene: TRBD1
CDR3 protein: CSVGTGGYNEQFF
CDR3 DNA: TGCAGCGTTGGGACAGGGGGCTACAATGAGCAGTTCTTC

clone size: .
J gene: TRBJ2-1
V gene: TRBV7-7
D gene: TRBD2
CDR3 protein: CASSVGTSGKNEQFF
CDR3 DNA: TGTGCTAGCAGCGTCGGGACTAGCGGGAAAAATGAGCAGTTCTTC

clone size: .
J gene: TRBJ1-5
V gene: TRBV2
D gene: .
CDR3 protein: CASGWTVNQPQHF
CDR3 DNA: TGTGCCAGCGGTTGGACAGTCAATCAGCCCCAGCATTTT

clone size: many
J gene: TRBJ1-2
V gene: TRBV12-3/TRBV12-4
D gene: .
CDR3 protein: CASSYGQLYTF
CDR3 DNA: TGTGCCAGCAGCTATGGACAACTCTACACCTTC

clone size: .
J gene: TRBJ1-2
V gene: TRBV18
D gene: TRBD1
CDR3 protein: CASSPGQNYGYTF
CDR3 DNA: TGTGCCAGCTCCCCGGGACAGAACTATGGCTACACCTTC

clone size: .
J gene: TRBJ2-6
V gene: TRBV29-1
D gene: .
CDR3 protein: CSVQGTGANVLTF
CDR3 DNA: TGCAGCGTTCAGGGGACTGGGGCCAACGTCCTGACTTTC

clone size: .
J gene: TRBJ2-1
V gene: TRBV2
D gene: .
CDR3 protein: CAIAKTGTRSYNEQFF
CDR3 DNA: TGTGCCATCGCAAAAACGGGGACTCGCTCCTACAATGAGCAGTTCTTC

clone size: .
J gene: TRBJ2-3
V gene: TRBV7-2
D gene: TRBD2
CDR3 protein: CASSLGGGAGHTQYF
CDR3 DNA: TGTGCCAGCAGCTTAGGGGGGGGAGCCGGTCATACGCAGTATTTT

clone size: .
J gene: TRBJ2-5
V gene: TRBV10-3
D gene: TRBD2
CDR3 protein: CAIRDASGRTETQYF
CDR3 DNA: TGTGCCATCAGGGACGCTAGCGGGAGGACGGAGACCCAGTACTTC

clone size: .
J gene: TRBJ1-5
V gene: TRBV29-1
D gene: TRBD1
CDR3 protein: CSVATGGQPQHF
CDR3 DNA: TGCAGCGTAGCGACAGGGGGGCAGCCCCAGCATTTT

clone size: .
J gene: TRBJ1-6
V gene: TRBV11-2
D gene: .
CDR3 protein: CASSLMGQVKSSYNSPLHF
CDR3 DNA: TGTGCCAGCAGCTTAATGGGACAAGTTAAGAGCTCCTATAATTCACCCCTCCACTTT

clone size: .
J gene: TRBJ2-7
V gene: TRBV29-1
D gene: .
CDR3 protein: CSVGQRGTTYEQYF
CDR3 DNA: TGCAGCGTTGGCCAGAGGGGGACCACCTACGAGCAGTACTTC

clone size: .
J gene: TRBJ2-5
V gene: TRBV3-1/TRBV3-2
D gene: .
CDR3 protein: CASSQVKAGWLAHRGETQYF
CDR3 DNA: TGTGCCAGCAGCCAAGTTAAGGCGGGGTGGCTAGCGCACCGTGGGGAGACCCAGTACTTC

clone size: .
J gene: TRBJ1-3
V gene: TRBV7-8
D gene: .
CDR3 protein: CASSFGIGQRNTIYF
CDR3 DNA: TGTGCCAGCAGCTTTGGTATTGGACAGAGAAACACCATATATTTT

clone size: .
J gene: TRBJ2-1
V gene: TRBV7-6
D gene: TRBD2
CDR3 protein: CASSMGLAGTNEQFF
CDR3 DNA: TGTGCCAGCAGCATGGGACTAGCGGGGACCAATGAGCAGTTCTTC